These T cell receptor beta chains were read from a single sample in a study of identical twins. TCRdb re-analysed the 5' RACE reads in MiXCR, keeping a single row per CDR3 protein. The data hold a few hundred thousand distinct CDR3 sequences, with roughly 10% observed a single time. Source material: naive T cells sorted from blood. The receptors were sampled from a woman aged 45-59 years in good health. Each CDR3 is given with its conserved first and last residue. A D gene is named only where the DNA matches it firmly. Size tells how often a clone was seen (once, few, many) or the class of an expanded clone, and some rows leave it out.

CDR3 DNA: TGTGCCAGCAGTTGTACAGGGGGACAGCCCCAGCATTTT
CDR3 protein: CASSCTGGQPQHF
CDR3 length: 13
V gene: TRBV12-3/TRBV12-4
clone size: -
J gene: TRBJ1-5
D gene: TRBD1

CDR3 DNA: TGTGCCACCAGCAGAGCCGGGGGGGGGACCTACAATGAGCAGTTCTTC
CDR3 protein: CATSRAGGGTYNEQFF
CDR3 length: 16
V gene: TRBV15
clone size: many
J gene: TRBJ2-1
D gene: TRBD2

CDR3 DNA: TGTGCCAGCACTCCTGGGAACACCGGGGAGCTGTTTTTT
CDR3 protein: CASTPGNTGELFF
CDR3 length: 13
V gene: TRBV12-3/TRBV12-4
clone size: many
J gene: TRBJ2-2
D gene: -

CDR3 DNA: TGCGCCAGCACCAGGGACAGTAACTATGGCTACACCTTC
CDR3 protein: CASTRDSNYGYTF
CDR3 length: 13
V gene: TRBV5-1
clone size: -
J gene: TRBJ1-2
D gene: TRBD1

CDR3 DNA: TGTGCCAGCAGCCCAACTTTAGCGGGAGCAATCACCGGGGAGCTGTTTTTT
CDR3 protein: CASSPTLAGAITGELFF
CDR3 length: 17
V gene: TRBV4-2
clone size: many
J gene: TRBJ2-2
D gene: TRBD2

CDR3 DNA: TGTGCCATCAGTGGAATTGCGGGAGGGCCAGATACGCAGTATTTT
CDR3 protein: CAISGIAGGPDTQYF
CDR3 length: 15
V gene: TRBV10-3
clone size: -
J gene: TRBJ2-3
D gene: TRBD2

CDR3 DNA: TGTGCCAGCAGACAAACCGGGAGCAATCAGCCCCAGCATTTT
CDR3 protein: CASRQTGSNQPQHF
CDR3 length: 14
V gene: TRBV6-5
clone size: few
J gene: TRBJ1-5
D gene: -

CDR3 DNA: TGCGCCAGCAGCCAGGGCCAGACTAGCAGGAACACCGGGGAGCTGTTTTTT
CDR3 protein: CASSQGQTSRNTGELFF
CDR3 length: 17
V gene: TRBV5-1
clone size: -
J gene: TRBJ2-2
D gene: TRBD2

CDR3 DNA: TGTGCCAGCAGTGAAACCAATACTAGCGGGAGAGGCAATGAGCAGTTCTTC
CDR3 protein: CASSETNTSGRGNEQFF
CDR3 length: 17
V gene: TRBV6-1
clone size: few
J gene: TRBJ2-1
D gene: TRBD2

CDR3 DNA: TGTGCCAGCAGCGGAATCGGGACGCGGCAGGGGAATGAGCAGTTCTTC
CDR3 protein: CASSGIGTRQGNEQFF
CDR3 length: 16
V gene: TRBV11-2
clone size: -
J gene: TRBJ2-1
D gene: -

CDR3 DNA: TGCAGTGCTAATAGCGGGAGAGCGGGGTACCAAGAGACCCAGTACTTC
CDR3 protein: CSANSGRAGYQETQYF
CDR3 length: 16
V gene: TRBV20-1
clone size: few
J gene: TRBJ2-5
D gene: TRBD2

CDR3 DNA: TGTGCCAGCAGCCAGATAACAGGGACCGGGGAGCTGTTTTTT
CDR3 protein: CASSQITGTGELFF
CDR3 length: 14
V gene: TRBV3-1
clone size: few
J gene: TRBJ2-2
D gene: -

CDR3 DNA: TGTGCCAGCAGGGACCTATGGAACACTGAAGCTTTCTTT
CDR3 protein: CASRDLWNTEAFF
CDR3 length: 13
V gene: TRBV6-1
clone size: few
J gene: TRBJ1-1
D gene: -

CDR3 DNA: TGTGCCAGTATGGGACTAGCGGCCCAGCAGGATACGCAGTATTTT
CDR3 protein: CASMGLAAQQDTQYF
CDR3 length: 15
V gene: TRBV7-9
clone size: few
J gene: TRBJ2-3
D gene: TRBD2

CDR3 DNA: TGTGCCAGCAGCCAAATGACAGGGTCTGACACAGATACGCAGTATTTT
CDR3 protein: CASSQMTGSDTDTQYF
CDR3 length: 16
V gene: TRBV4-2
clone size: many
J gene: TRBJ2-3
D gene: TRBD1

CDR3 DNA: TGCGCCAGCAGCTTATTTTCAGGGTTCGGCACAGATACGCAGTATTTT
CDR3 protein: CASSLFSGFGTDTQYF
CDR3 length: 16
V gene: TRBV5-1
clone size: many
J gene: TRBJ2-3
D gene: -

CDR3 DNA: TGTGCCAGCAGTTTCTCGCGGGACTTTACCTACGAGCAGTACTTC
CDR3 protein: CASSFSRDFTYEQYF
CDR3 length: 15
V gene: TRBV27
clone size: many
J gene: TRBJ2-7
D gene: -

CDR3 DNA: TGTGCCAGCAGTTTCATAGACGATGAGCAGTTCTTC
CDR3 protein: CASSFIDDEQFF
CDR3 length: 12
V gene: TRBV27
clone size: few
J gene: TRBJ2-1
D gene: -

CDR3 DNA: TGTGCCAGTAGTCTGAACCAAAACACCGGGGAGCTGTTTTTT
CDR3 protein: CASSLNQNTGELFF
CDR3 length: 14
V gene: TRBV19
clone size: once
J gene: TRBJ2-2
D gene: -